This T cell receptor beta chain appears in the sequencing data of a study of control samples from healthy donors and cancer patients. V was pared by 4 bases and J by 2 bases, with 11 bases of the junction left unmatched. The CDR3 sequence is 18 residues long. Germline lookup yields CDR1 SEHNR and CDR2 FQNEAQ (reference sequence). Some clones are missing from TCRdb's copy, which holds only in-frame ones; the method was immunoSEQ multiplex PCR. In the table there are 40,000 to 60,000 clones, more than 70% of which are singletons. This chain uses TRBV7-9 with TRBJ2-3, with 11 positions matching TRBD2. Material for sequencing was PBMCs. The origin of this receptor is a man aged 45-65 years with head and neck cancer. In DNA form, the CDR3 reads TGTGCCAGCAGCTCGAAGTCACCTAGCGGGGGGTCCACAGATACGCAGTATTTT. This gives the protein CASSSKSPSGGSTDTQYF.